Listed below are T cell receptor beta chains from one sample, sequenced in a study of T cells in Graves' hyperthyroidism and ophthalmopathy. TCRdb processed the multiplex PCR reads anew with MiXCR; each CDR3 protein has one entry. The sample has fewer than 900,000 distinct CDR3 sequences; roughly 20% are singletons. What was sequenced was blood. The origin of the receptors is a woman aged 50 to 65 with Graves' hyperthyroidism that later progressed to Graves' ophthalmopathy. Both conserved end residues are part of each CDR3. Each record gives: D gene, J gene, V gene, clone size, CDR3 length, CDR3 DNA, CDR3 protein. A D gene is named only where the DNA matches it firmly. A clone size is listed for some rows: how often the clone was seen (once, few, many), or a class if it is expanded.

D gene: TRBD1
J gene: TRBJ1-4
V gene: TRBV12-3/TRBV12-4
clone size: many
CDR3 length: 15
CDR3 DNA: TGTGCCAGCAGTGCCTGGACAGGTCGGGGGGAAAAACTGTTTTTT
CDR3 protein: CASSAWTGRGEKLFF

D gene: NA
J gene: TRBJ2-7
V gene: TRBV12-3/TRBV12-4
clone size: NA
CDR3 length: 14
CDR3 DNA: TGTGCCAGCACCCATAGCGGTACGGGCTACGAGCAGTACTTC
CDR3 protein: CASTHSGTGYEQYF

D gene: NA
J gene: TRBJ1-5
V gene: TRBV19
clone size: NA
CDR3 length: 12
CDR3 DNA: TGTGCCAGTACCAACCTTGATCAGCCCCAGCATTTT
CDR3 protein: CASTNLDQPQHF

D gene: NA
J gene: TRBJ1-4
V gene: TRBV27
clone size: NA
CDR3 length: 14
CDR3 DNA: TGTGCCAGCAGTTCAGTAAACCCCAATGAAAAACTGTTTTTT
CDR3 protein: CASSSVNPNEKLFF

D gene: NA
J gene: TRBJ1-2
V gene: TRBV9
clone size: few
CDR3 length: 13
CDR3 DNA: TGTGCCAGCAGCGTAGGCGGGACGCGGGGCTACACCTTC
CDR3 protein: CASSVGGTRGYTF

D gene: TRBD1
J gene: TRBJ2-3
V gene: TRBV6-1
clone size: few
CDR3 length: 15
CDR3 DNA: TGTGCCAGCAACCAAGGACAGGGGATGACAGATACGCAGTATTTT
CDR3 protein: CASNQGQGMTDTQYF

D gene: NA
J gene: TRBJ1-5
V gene: TRBV30
clone size: few
CDR3 length: 12
CDR3 DNA: TGTGCCTGGTCGGTGGGGACTCAGCCCCAGCATTTT
CDR3 protein: CAWSVGTQPQHF

D gene: NA
J gene: TRBJ1-1
V gene: TRBV7-9
clone size: NA
CDR3 length: 16
CDR3 DNA: TGTGCCAGCAGCCCTTACCCGAGGGGGGAGAACACTGAAGCTTTCTTT
CDR3 protein: CASSPYPRGENTEAFF

D gene: NA
J gene: TRBJ1-1
V gene: TRBV3-1
clone size: many
CDR3 length: 13
CDR3 DNA: TGTGCCAGCAGCTGGGGAGAGAACACTGAAGCTTTCTTT
CDR3 protein: CASSWGENTEAFF

D gene: NA
J gene: TRBJ2-1
V gene: TRBV19
clone size: few
CDR3 length: 13
CDR3 DNA: TGTGCCAGTAGGGGGGGGCGCCCCAATGAGCAGTTCTTC
CDR3 protein: CASRGGRPNEQFF

D gene: NA
J gene: TRBJ2-5
V gene: TRBV19
clone size: few
CDR3 length: 16
CDR3 DNA: TGTGCCAGTAGTCCCGTCGGCTCAATCAAGCAAGAGACCCAGTACTTC
CDR3 protein: CASSPVGSIKQETQYF

D gene: TRBD1
J gene: TRBJ1-5
V gene: TRBV10-1
clone size: NA
CDR3 length: 16
CDR3 DNA: TGCGCCAGCAGTGAGTGGACAGGGGCATTCTATCAGCCCCAGCATTTT
CDR3 protein: CASSEWTGAFYQPQHF

D gene: NA
J gene: TRBJ1-5
V gene: TRBV7-9
clone size: many
CDR3 length: 13
CDR3 DNA: TGTGCCAGCAGCTTGGTACGTGACCAGCCCCAGCATTTT
CDR3 protein: CASSLVRDQPQHF

D gene: NA
J gene: TRBJ2-5
V gene: TRBV11-2
clone size: many
CDR3 length: 14
CDR3 DNA: TGTGCCAGCAGCTTAGGACCGGGTCAAGAGACCCAGTACTTC
CDR3 protein: CASSLGPGQETQYF

D gene: TRBD2
J gene: TRBJ2-7
V gene: TRBV6-1
clone size: NA
CDR3 length: 13
CDR3 DNA: TGTGCCAGCAGAAAAACATGGGAGGGGAAGCAGTACTTC
CDR3 protein: CASRKTWEGKQYF

D gene: TRBD1
J gene: TRBJ1-2
V gene: TRBV5-1
clone size: many
CDR3 length: 15
CDR3 DNA: TGCGCCAGCAGCTTGGATGGCAGGGGGCCCTATGGCTACACCTTC
CDR3 protein: CASSLDGRGPYGYTF

D gene: NA
J gene: TRBJ1-5
V gene: TRBV27
clone size: many
CDR3 length: 13
CDR3 DNA: TGTGCCAGCAGTACAGCCCACGGACAGCCCCAGCATTTT
CDR3 protein: CASSTAHGQPQHF

D gene: NA
J gene: TRBJ1-5
V gene: TRBV5-1
clone size: few
CDR3 length: 13
CDR3 DNA: TGCGCCAGCAGCTTGGAAGCCGATCAGCCCCAGCATTTT
CDR3 protein: CASSLEADQPQHF

D gene: TRBD2
J gene: TRBJ2-1
V gene: TRBV7-2
clone size: many
CDR3 length: 16
CDR3 DNA: TGTGCCAGCAGCTTGAATAGGGCTAGCGGGGGGCGTGAGCAGTTCTTC
CDR3 protein: CASSLNRASGGREQFF

D gene: TRBD1
J gene: TRBJ1-3
V gene: TRBV9
clone size: NA
CDR3 length: 14
CDR3 DNA: TGTGCCAGCAGCGGCGGGACAGACGGAAACACCATATATTTT
CDR3 protein: CASSGGTDGNTIYF

D gene: NA
J gene: TRBJ2-7
V gene: TRBV3-1
clone size: many
CDR3 length: 14
CDR3 DNA: TGTGCCAGCAGCCAAGGCCCCTTGGGATGGGAGCAGTACTTC
CDR3 protein: CASSQGPLGWEQYF

D gene: NA
J gene: TRBJ1-5
V gene: TRBV4-1
clone size: few
CDR3 length: 15
CDR3 DNA: TGCGCCAGCAGCCAAGTCGGGCAGGGGAATCAGCCCCAGCATTTT
CDR3 protein: CASSQVGQGNQPQHF

D gene: TRBD1
J gene: TRBJ2-1
V gene: TRBV5-6
clone size: few
CDR3 length: 14
CDR3 DNA: TGTGCCAGCAGCGGATGGGACAGTTACAATGAGCAGTTCTTC
CDR3 protein: CASSGWDSYNEQFF

D gene: NA
J gene: TRBJ2-1
V gene: TRBV19
clone size: NA
CDR3 length: 14
CDR3 DNA: TGTGCCAGTAGTATAGGGCAGGCCTACAATGAGCAGTTCTTC
CDR3 protein: CASSIGQAYNEQFF

D gene: TRBD1
J gene: TRBJ2-7
V gene: TRBV5-1
clone size: many
CDR3 length: 15
CDR3 DNA: TGCGCCAGCAGCTTGGGGGACAGGGACCGAGGCGAGCAGTACTTC
CDR3 protein: CASSLGDRDRGEQYF

D gene: NA
J gene: TRBJ1-5
V gene: TRBV2
clone size: NA
CDR3 length: 16
CDR3 DNA: TGTGCCAGCTCCCGCTGGGGGGGCGGGGGCAATCAGCCCCAGCATTTT
CDR3 protein: CASSRWGGGGNQPQHF

D gene: NA
J gene: TRBJ2-3
V gene: TRBV12-3/TRBV12-4
clone size: NA
CDR3 length: 12
CDR3 DNA: TGTGCCAGCAGTTCCACAAGCGGCCCGCAGTATTTT
CDR3 protein: CASSSTSGPQYF

D gene: TRBD2
J gene: TRBJ2-3
V gene: TRBV24-1
clone size: NA
CDR3 length: 14
CDR3 DNA: TGTGCCACCAGTGGAGACGGGGGGACAGATACGCAGTATTTT
CDR3 protein: CATSGDGGTDTQYF

D gene: NA
J gene: TRBJ2-3
V gene: TRBV7-8
clone size: many
CDR3 length: 15
CDR3 DNA: TGTGCCAGCAGCTCTCCGGGCGGGGACACAGATACGCAGTATTTT
CDR3 protein: CASSSPGGDTDTQYF

D gene: TRBD1
J gene: TRBJ1-4
V gene: TRBV6-1
clone size: NA
CDR3 length: 16
CDR3 DNA: TGTGCCAGCACCCGGGGACAGGCGTCAACTAATGAAAAACTGTTTTTT
CDR3 protein: CASTRGQASTNEKLFF

D gene: NA
J gene: TRBJ1-1
V gene: TRBV7-8
clone size: many
CDR3 length: 14
CDR3 DNA: TGTGCCAGCAGCAATGGACACCAGAACACTGAAGCTTTCTTT
CDR3 protein: CASSNGHQNTEAFF

D gene: TRBD2
J gene: TRBJ2-1
V gene: TRBV7-9
clone size: few
CDR3 length: 17
CDR3 DNA: TGTGCCAGCAGCCAATCTAGCGGGGGGATTTTCGGGAATGAGCAGTTCTTC
CDR3 protein: CASSQSSGGIFGNEQFF

D gene: NA
J gene: TRBJ2-3
V gene: TRBV6-6
clone size: many
CDR3 length: 14
CDR3 DNA: TGTGCCAGCAGTTACCTAGCTAACACAGATACGCAGTATTTT
CDR3 protein: CASSYLANTDTQYF

D gene: NA
J gene: TRBJ1-1
V gene: TRBV6-1
clone size: many
CDR3 length: 15
CDR3 DNA: TGTGCCAGCAACCGACGACGGGACATGAACACTGAAGCTTTCTTT
CDR3 protein: CASNRRRDMNTEAFF

D gene: NA
J gene: TRBJ2-7
V gene: TRBV30
clone size: many
CDR3 length: 11
CDR3 DNA: TGTGCCTGGAAGGGGGTCTACGAGCAGTACTTC
CDR3 protein: CAWKGVYEQYF

D gene: NA
J gene: TRBJ2-3
V gene: TRBV7-2
clone size: few
CDR3 length: 15
CDR3 DNA: TGTGCCAGCAGGTATCCGCTAGCGAGCACAGATACGCAGTATTTT
CDR3 protein: CASRYPLASTDTQYF

D gene: NA
J gene: TRBJ1-2
V gene: TRBV20-1
clone size: NA
CDR3 length: 13
CDR3 DNA: TGCGGTGCTAGAGATCGCAATCGGTATGGCTACACCTTC
CDR3 protein: CGARDRNRYGYTF

D gene: NA
J gene: TRBJ2-4
V gene: TRBV6-1
clone size: few
CDR3 length: 16
CDR3 DNA: TGTGCCAGCAGTCTTCTGGGAATGGTGGCCAAAAACATTCAGTACTTC
CDR3 protein: CASSLLGMVAKNIQYF

D gene: NA
J gene: TRBJ2-4
V gene: TRBV20-1
clone size: few
CDR3 length: 14
CDR3 DNA: TGCAGTGCAATTCCCCCGACAGCCAAAAACATTCAGTACTTC
CDR3 protein: CSAIPPTAKNIQYF

D gene: NA
J gene: TRBJ1-1
V gene: TRBV6-2/TRBV6-3
clone size: few
CDR3 length: 14
CDR3 DNA: TGTGCCAGCACGGCAGCCGCGGGGAACACTGAAGCTTTCTTT
CDR3 protein: CASTAAAGNTEAFF

D gene: NA
J gene: TRBJ2-5
V gene: TRBV18
clone size: many
CDR3 length: 15
CDR3 DNA: TGTGCCAGCTCACCCCTGGCGGGCCAAGGAGAGACCCAGTACTTC
CDR3 protein: CASSPLAGQGETQYF

D gene: TRBD2
J gene: TRBJ2-1
V gene: TRBV15
clone size: many
CDR3 length: 16
CDR3 DNA: TGTGCCACCAGCAGAGAGGGCGGGGGGACCTACAATGAGCAGTTCTTC
CDR3 protein: CATSREGGGTYNEQFF